The clone carrying this TCR beta chain was seen a handful of times. What it binds is not known. Staining for CD45RO/CCR7/CD25/CD127/CD95/CD27 allowed sorting of CD4+ naive, central memory, regulatory and stem cell-like memory cells. Without exception, sorted populations had purity beyond 98%. The data stem from a study of beta chain features in type 1 diabetes. Study-wide points: More deletions and fewer insertions at VDJ junctions were seen in type 1 diabetes patients.

The study reverse transcribed the entire isolated RNA, so it sequenced expressed TCRB transcripts. Repertoires were generated with immunoSEQ multiplex PCR, while TCRdb's copy carries only in-frame clones and drops some. The data contain some 100,000 clones, 40% of them singletons. Trimming took 5 bases from V and 0 from J; bases not matched to a gene: 12. CDR1 is LNHDA, CDR2 SQIVND, per germline (reference sequence). The CDR3 is made up of 17 amino acids. Material for sequencing was stem cell memory CD4+ T cells from blood. V and J are TRBV19 and TRBJ1-2, with 7 bases identical to TRBD1. This clonotype originated in a young woman in good health. The CDR3 DNA sequence: TGTGCCAGTAGTCCCCGGAGGGACAGCCTGCCTAACTATGGCTACACCTTC. It codes for CASSPRRDSLPNYGYTF.